The 26 T cell receptor beta chains presented below share a single source sample, sequenced in a study of molecular identifiers for immune sequencing clone quantification. TCRdb re-called the PCR reads through MiXCR, storing one row per CDR3 protein. Among 45,000 to 65,000 distinct CDR3 sequences listed, roughly a quarter were seen once. Sequencing was performed on naive CD8+ T cells from blood, with Jurkat cell RNA spiked in. Described subset: FACS-sorted CD8+CD4-CCR7+CD45RA+ naive T cells. Receptors were obtained from a human donor in good health. Some libraries in this study had Jurkat cell RNA spiked in.

In this sample, this clonotype turned up many times. The chain carries TRBV6-5 and TRBJ2-5; D may match TRBD1 or TRBD2 (5 bases each). The CDR3 is made up of 17 amino acids. The germline V gene has CDR1 MNHEY and CDR2 SVGAGI. Trimming left V 0 bases short and J 4 bases short, with 18 bases between. DNA of the CDR3: TGTGCCAGCAGTTACTCGAGGGCAGCTATCGGGGCAGAGACCCAGTACTTC. Translating it yields CASSYSRAAIGAETQYF.

The V call is TRBV12-3 or TRBV12-4, the J call TRBJ2-7; perhaps TRBD1 as D (5 bases). The CDR3 has 15 amino acids. V shed 3 bases and J shed 1 base, with 13 bases lying between them. CDR3 DNA: TGTGCCAGCAGTTTCCAGGGTAGTCGGTCCTACGAGCAGTACTTC. It codes for CASSFQGSRSYEQYF.

This clonotype was found many times. CDR3 nucleotide sequence: TGTGCCAGTAGTCCCCCTGTCTCTGGGGCCAACGTCCTGACTTTC. Translating gives CASSPPVSGANVLTF. This chain links TRBV19 with TRBJ2-6; D uncertain. The germline V gene encodes CDR1 LNHDA and CDR2 SQIVND (reference sequence). The CDR3 totals 15 residues. V gave up 5 bases and J gave up 0 bases, with 8 bases separating them.

This clonotype was recorded many times. The J gene is TRBJ2-3, the V gene TRBV7-2, with 11 bases lining up with TRBD2. Trimming at V came to 2 bases and at J to 4 bases, leaving 8 bases not matched to a gene. Germline values: CDR1 SGHTA, CDR2 FQGNSA. The CDR3 runs to 17 residues. The CDR3 DNA is TGTGCCAGCAGCTTACCGTTAGCGGGGGGGCCGGCAGATACGCAGTATTTT. Protein sequence: CASSLPLAGGPADTQYF.

In its sample, this clonotype was seen many times. This chain connects TRBV11-3 to TRBJ2-3; 11 bases line up with TRBD2. The J segment lost 6 bases and the V segment lost 5 bases, leaving 13 bases of the junction unmatched. CDR1 is SGHNT, CDR2 YENEEA, per germline. The CDR3 consists of 17 residues. The CDR3, as DNA: TGTGCCAGCAGCCAACGACTAGCGGGACACCGGGGCGATACGCAGTATTTT. It is translated as CASSQRLAGHRGDTQYF.

This clonotype was seen a handful of times. One junction end does not reproduce the germline sequence, and a read error may be involved. This chain uses TRBV6-2 or TRBV6-3 with TRBJ2-5; D might be TRBD2 (6 bases). CDR1 and CDR2 from the germline V gene are MNHEY and SVGEGT. The CDR3 runs 17 residues. Here the CDR3 reads CASSYLVAGPLQEPQYF. In DNA, the CDR3 is TGTGCCAGCAGTTACCTCGTGGCGGGACCCCTTCAAGAGCCCCAGTACTTC.

This clonotype showed up many times. The rearrangement joins TRBV12-3 or TRBV12-4 to TRBJ1-5, with D uncertain. The CDR3 is 13 residues long. Trimming removed 1 base from V and 4 bases from J, with 5 bases in between. The CDR3 DNA reads as TGTGCCAGCAGTTTAGGGGAGAATCAGCCCCAGCATTTT. Translation: CASSLGENQPQHF.

The chain links TRBV13 to TRBJ1-1; unclear D gene. The V and J ends lost 5 bases and 7 bases respectively, with 17 bases between them. The CDR3 spans 14 residues. The germline V gene has CDR1 PRHDT and CDR2 FYEKMQ (reference sequence). The DNA for the CDR3 is TGTGCCAGCAGCCCAGACGGGAGACCGTATGAAGCTTTCTTT. It is translated as CASSPDGRPYEAFF.

This clonotype was counted many times. The V gene is TRBV4-1, the J gene TRBJ2-3, with TRBD1 matching 8 bases. Per germline, CDR1 MGHRA and CDR2 YSYEKL. Losses at the gene ends were 0 bases for V and 5 bases for J; bases not matched to a gene: 7. The CDR3 consists of 16 residues. The chain's CDR3 is CASSQEDRAMGDTQYF. The CDR3, as DNA: TGCGCCAGCAGCCAAGAGGACAGGGCGATGGGAGATACGCAGTATTTT.

This chain uses TRBV7-9 with TRBJ2-3; tentative D call: TRBD2 (5 bases). CDR1 and CDR2 from the germline V gene are SEHNR and FQNEAQ (reference sequence). The CDR3 runs to 13 residues. Deletions cut 10 bases from V and 3 bases from J, with 14 bases between. In nucleotides, the CDR3 is TGTGCCACCCGGGATAGTTATACAGATACGCAGTATTTT. Translated: CATRDSYTDTQYF.

This clonotype was detected many times. The chain carries TRBV27 and TRBJ2-7; 7 bases are shared with TRBD1. The CDR3 contains 14 residues. From germline, CDR1 is MNHEY and CDR2 SMNVEV (reference sequence). V shed 5 bases and J 6 bases; nucleotides not matched to a gene: 10. For the CDR3, the DNA is TGTGCCAGCAGTGCCCCCTGGACAGGCTCCGAGCAGTACTTC. Its protein product is CASSAPWTGSEQYF.

This clonotype was counted many times. The V call is TRBV27, the J call TRBJ2-6; maybe TRBD1 (6 bases). Trimming shortened V by 0 bases and J by 4 bases, and 25 bases separated the two germline ends. This CDR3 contains 21 residues. Germline values: CDR1 MNHEY, CDR2 SMNVEV (reference sequence). CDR3 DNA: TGTGCCAGCAGTTTATCGGGGGTCTCCCGACAGGACAAATGGGGGGCCAACGTCCTGACTTTC. It encodes CASSLSGVSRQDKWGANVLTF.

With respect to this clonotype: A much more abundant neighbour one base away suggests this may be a read error. The chain links TRBV2 to TRBJ2-7, with TRBD1 matching over 7 bases. The length of the CDR3 is 14 residues. Per germline, CDR1 SNHLY and CDR2 FYNNEI. CDR3 in DNA: TGTGCCGGCAGTGACCAAACAGGGGCCTACGAGCAGTACTTC. Encoded protein: CAGSDQTGAYEQYF.

This clonotype was seen only a few times. V gene TRBV20-1 combines with J gene TRBJ2-1; 8 positions agree with TRBD1. The CDR3 has 14 amino acids. Germline V CDR1 and CDR2: DFQATT, SNEGSKA (reference sequence). V gave up 4 bases and J gave up 6 bases; unmatched junction bases: 8. In DNA form, the CDR3 reads TGCAGTGCTACGGACAGGGAGGTTGGCAATGAGCAGTTCTTC. Translated: CSATDREVGNEQFF.

The chain recombines TRBV7-9 with TRBJ2-3, with 11 bases aligning to TRBD2. CDR1 and CDR2 from the germline V gene are SEHNR and FQNEAQ (reference sequence). The CDR3 totals 17 residues. V shed 5 bases, J shed 0 bases, and the junction held 7 bases outside the gene matches. CDR3 amino acids: CASSDLAGGESTDTQYF. The CDR3 nucleotides are TGTGCCAGCAGCGACTTAGCGGGGGGGGAAAGCACAGATACGCAGTATTTT.

There are a few counts of this clonotype. The V gene is TRBV5-5, the J gene TRBJ2-7; the D gene is possibly TRBD1 (5 bases). V lost 0 bases to trimming and J lost 4 bases, with 11 bases between them. Germline assignment: CDR1 SGHKS and CDR2 YYEKEE (reference sequence). This CDR3 has 14 amino acids. The CDR3 here is CASSLAGRDYEQYF. The CDR3 DNA is TGTGCCAGCAGCTTGGCGGGCAGGGATTACGAGCAGTACTTC.

The chain combines TRBV27 with TRBJ1-1; D is perhaps TRBD1 (5 bases). V lost 7 bases, J lost 1 base, and 13 bases lay in between. Germline V gene data show CDR1 as MNHEY and CDR2 as SMNVEV (reference sequence). CDR3 size: 14 residues. This chain's CDR3 is CASIVTGPNTEAFF. In DNA form, the CDR3 reads TGTGCCAGCATTGTTACAGGTCCGAACACTGAAGCTTTCTTT.

This clonotype was seen at least ten times. J is TRBJ2-7 and V is TRBV5-1; D remains ambiguous. Germline loops: CDR1 SGHRS, CDR2 YFSETQ. The CDR3 sequence is 15 residues long. V was shortened by 4 bases and J by 3 bases, with 17 bases between the two germline ends. The CDR3 DNA is TGCGCCAGCAGCCCCGACAAGCCACCCTTCTACGAGCAGTACTTC. This encodes CASSPDKPPFYEQYF.

This clonotype was counted ten times or more. The chain uses TRBV20-1 and TRBJ1-5, with a weak D call TRBD1 (6 bases). The CDR3 is 15 amino acids. Germline V gene lookup returns CDR1 DFQATT and CDR2 SNEGSKA (reference sequence). Trimming pared 3 bases from V and 5 bases from J, leaving 17 bases between. The CDR3 sequence is CSASRGTRGYQPQHF. The DNA of the CDR3 is TGCAGTGCTAGTAGGGGGACAAGGGGTTATCAGCCCCAGCATTTT.

With respect to this clonotype: A much larger clone sits a single nucleotide away, making a read error possible. The J gene is TRBJ2-3, the V gene TRBV5-1; D might be TRBD1 (5 bases). The ends were cut back, 4 bases at V and 3 bases at J, with 15 bases in the middle. The germline V gene has CDR1 SGHRS and CDR2 YFSETQ. CDR3 length equals 15 residues. The CDR3 DNA is TGCGCCAGCAGCCCTACGCGACAGATGACAGATACGCAGTATTTT. This gives the protein CASSPTRQMTDTQYF.

In its sample, this clonotype was seen many times. The CDR3: CSVEGQVLLGTDTQYF. The CDR3 DNA reads TGCAGCGTTGAAGGTCAGGTGCTTCTCGGCACAGATACGCAGTATTTT. This chain links TRBV29-1 with TRBJ2-3; D gene unclear. V was trimmed by 1 base and J by 1 base, leaving 15 bases between them. Germline V gives CDR1 SQVTM, CDR2 ANQGSEA. CDR3 length: 16 residues.

The table lists this clonotype with many counts. The chain has TRBV15 and TRBJ2-7, with 7 bases matching TRBD1. J gave up 3 bases and V 3 bases, and 5 bases lay outside the gene matches. The CDR3 covers 14 residues. Germline V gene sequence: CDR1 LNHNV, CDR2 YYDKDF (reference sequence). CDR3 sequence (DNA): TGTGCCACCAGCAGGGAACGACAGGGCTACGAGCAGTACTTC. Translating it yields CATSRERQGYEQYF.

This clonotype was counted many times. This sequence joins TRBV28 and TRBJ2-1, with D maybe TRBD1 (6 bases). This CDR3 has 15 amino acids. Between the trimmed V and J ends, which lost 3 bases and 8 bases, there was a span of 17 bases. Germline V gene sequence: CDR1 MDHEN, CDR2 SYDVKM. The CDR3, as DNA: TGTGCCAGCAGTTTTGGGGGCGCGCTCGTTGATGAGCAGTTCTTC. Translation: CASSFGGALVDEQFF. The full variable domain, rest sourced from reference TRBV28 and TRBJ2-1, is DVKVTQSSRYLVKRTGEKVFLECVQDMDHENMFWYRQDPGLGLRLIYFSYDVKMKEKGDIPEGYSVSREKKERFSLILESASTNQTSMYLCASSFGGALVDEQFFGPGTRLTVL.

A note on this clonotype: One base away lies a much larger clone, so this may be a sequencing read error. The V and J genes are TRBV7-9 and TRBJ2-7; D perhaps matches TRBD1 (5 bases). The CDR3 has 16 residues. CDR1 SEHNR and CDR2 FQNEAQ come from the germline V gene (reference sequence). CDR3: CASSSSGQTFTYEQCF. The CDR3 bases are TGTGCCAGCAGCTCCTCAGGGCAGACATTCACCTACGAGCAGTGCTTC.

About this clonotype itself: Possible read error: a much larger clone is one base away. The chain couples TRBV30 to TRBJ2-1; D possibly corresponds to TRBD1 (6 bases). This CDR3 comprises 12 residues. Germline lookup yields CDR1 GTSNPN and CDR2 SVGIG (reference sequence). The CDR3 DNA follows: TGTTCCTGGAACCGGGACACATATGAGCAGTTCTTC. Encoded protein: CSWNRDTYEQFF.

This clonotype was seen repeatedly, ten times or more. The chain couples TRBV29-1 to TRBJ2-5, with D perhaps TRBD2 (6 bases). The CDR3 extends over 14 amino acids. Trimming removed 6 bases at V and 4 bases at J, with 18 bases between. CDR1 is SQVTM and CDR2 is ANQGSEA in the germline V gene. The CDR3 DNA reads as TGCAGCGTATGGGAGGCAGAGGAGGGAGAGACCCAGTACTTC. Translated, it gives CSVWEAEEGETQYF.